This TCR beta chain is drawn from a study of T cell clones after liver transplantation. A note on this clone: Its antigen remains unknown.

Assay: immunoSEQ multiplex PCR; the TCRdb copy retains only in-frame clones and omits some. The sample has about 21,000 clones, approximately 94% seen once. Whole-study results and caveats: In a couple of subjects, few donor cells limited the measurable donor-reactive repertoire.

The CDR3 sequence is 14 residues long. Germline-derived CDR1 and CDR2 are MNHEY and SMNVEV (reference sequence). V dropped 8 bases and J dropped 8; count of bases not matched to a gene: 7. This clonotype was sampled from a human patient who received a liver transplant. Some T cells may have come from the graft donor. The V gene is TRBV27, the J gene TRBJ2-1, with 12 bases identical to TRBD1. The sequences come from CD8+ T cells from blood, collected about 27 months after liver transplant. CDR3 sequence: CASLGTGGSYEQFF. As DNA, the CDR3 is TGTGCCAGCCTGGGGACAGGGGGCTCATATGAGCAGTTCTTC.